The T cell receptor beta chain described here comes from a study of beta chain features in type 1 diabetes (dated by TCRdb to the late 2010s). For the study in its entirety: Mean age, gender distribution, total cell number and subset yield were not different between patients and healthy donors. Across all samples, around 99 million sorted cells were examined, and cell number per subset correlated strongly with RNA yield. The study compared TCRB repertoires of sorted circulating CD4+ T cell subsets between recently diagnosed type 1 diabetes patients and matched healthy donors. Regulatory and stem cell-like memory subsets were obtained from only 8 patients and roughly eight healthy donors, while naive and central memory subsets were obtained from all 28 donors. Broader findings and caveats from the paper: HLA sub-analyses involved small numbers of individuals, so any influence of HLA type on TCRB rearrangement remained unresolved. Fewer insertions and more nucleotide deletions at VDJ recombination sites were observed in patients with type 1 diabetes, implying thymic rearrangement abnormalities. PCR might favor shorter templates, but patient and control samples were amplified and corrected together, so any skew would affect both groups equally. Because cDNA rather than genomic DNA was sequenced, highly expressing activated cells could have been over-represented, although no difference in activation and CD3 levels was found between groups. Naive, central memory and regulatory TCRB repertoires appeared more similar among patients than among healthy donors. Type 1 diabetes patients showed a moderate but significant shortening of TCRB CDR3 length in all four CD4+ subsets.

The High Capacity cDNA Reverse Transcription Kit was used to reverse transcribe all of the isolated RNA, meaning that expressed TCRB transcripts were what got sequenced. Deep immunoSEQ sequencing was performed on naive, central memory and regulatory T cell samples, with an average of around 3.5 million total reads per sample. After sorted cells were lysed in RLT buffer, RNA was extracted with DNase-treated RNeasy Micro or Mini kits, with the choice depending on cell number. Each cell subset was processed separately to prevent cross-contamination, with patient and healthy donor samples processed together. The immunoSEQ multiplex PCR was used to amplify TCRB sequences from cDNA, generating 87-bp fragments that spanned the CDR3 region. Amplicons were sequenced on the Illumina HiSeq platform. On the study's bioinformatics: PCR bias was computationally corrected using synthetic template baselines, reads within Hamming distance 2 were collapsed, and singletons that could not be merged were discarded. By aligning reads against IMGT, V, D and J genes, CDR3 length, and insertions or deletions at six rearrangement sites were assigned. Clonotype counts were normalized to sorted cell number within each subset before computing true diversity and Gini coefficients with the tcR R package. The overlap coefficient, calculated on TCRB nucleotide sequences, was used to quantify repertoire sharing. As a proxy for the pre-selection repertoire, out-of-frame TCRB sequences from naive cells were analyzed. Sourced from immuneACCESS, this table was stored by TCRdb with only in-frame sequences that have V and J called. A share of the clones is absent; for the studies checked, an unresolved V gene accounts for under half, and the remainder has no known explanation. The V and J calls and clone size were taken over from that table, and D and trimming were inferred from the DNA. The sample table holds hundreds of thousands of clones, of which more than 13% were seen once. The top ten hold roughly 0.04% of the sample.

Each donor gave one peripheral blood draw, averaging around 0.11 L, which was collected into heparinised tubes. Using a panel that included CD45RO, CCR7, CD25, CD127, CD95 and CD27, naive, central memory, regulatory and stem cell-like memory CD4+ T cells were sorted on a BD FACSAria II. Purity was above 98% for every sorted population. PBMCs were isolated immediately by Lymphoprep density gradient centrifugation and stained directly without culture. Samples were stained and sorted in pairs, with one healthy donor and one patient per experiment, so that batch effects were minimized. On this clone: Its specific antigen is unknown. No qualities accompany the bases; no much larger clone lies one base away.

CDR1 and CDR2 were assigned from the germline V gene as MDHEN and SYDVKM. From the cysteine through the phenylalanine, the CDR3 covers 13 amino acids. Of all the DNA, just the CDR3 is kept, 39 bases in frame from base 1. V and J are truncated by 4 bases and 4 bases respectively, leaving an intervening sequence of 10 bases. The V and J segments used are TRBV28 and TRBJ2-5; 5 matching bases give a weak D call of TRBD2. The specimen was naive CD4+ T cells from blood. What this sample's cell subset or site label stands for: true naive CD4+ T cells. The clonotype was recovered from a man aged 18 to 35 with type 1 diabetes. The CDR3 reads as follows: CASSSPGRETQYF. The bases are TGTGCCAGCAGTTCGCCGGGGAGAGAGACCCAGTACTTC.